A selection of T cell receptor beta chains follows, all from one sample in a study of blood T cell repertoires in COVID-19. Here immunoSEQ multiplex PCR was the method, and the copy in TCRdb shows in-frame clones only, minus some. Among under 250,000 clones listed, 83% were seen once. Sequenced sample: PBMCs or T cells enriched from blood (not recorded which). The receptors derive from a woman in her thirties or forties who had been exposed to COVID-19. The CDR3 runs from the conserved cysteine through the conserved F or W. The D gene is left open where the match is weak. Clone size appears in some rows only: once, few, many, or a class for an expanded clone.

J gene,V gene,clone size,D gene,CDR3 protein,CDR3 DNA
TRBJ2-7,TRBV19,.,.,CASKMGQGPFYEQYF,TGTGCCAGCAAGATGGGGCAGGGGCCATTCTACGAGCAGTACTTC
TRBJ2-3,TRBV5-4,.,.,CASRPRDRGTDTQYF,TGTGCCAGCAGACCCCGGGATAGAGGCACAGATACGCAGTATTTT
TRBJ2-2,TRBV19,.,.,CASISTRQITGELFF,TGTGCCAGTATAAGTACCAGGCAGATCACCGGGGAGCTGTTTTTT
TRBJ1-1,TRBV28,.,.,CASSLEGSTEAFF,TGTGCCAGCAGTTTGGAGGGGAGCACTGAAGCTTTCTTT
TRBJ1-4,TRBV5-1,.,.,CASSLAGGPLNEKLFF,TGCGCCAGCAGCTTGGCGGGGGGCCCCCTAAATGAAAAACTGTTTTTT
TRBJ1-1,TRBV9,.,TRBD1,CASSNDRGGNTEAFF,TGTGCCAGCAGCAACGACAGGGGGGGAAACACTGAAGCTTTCTTT
TRBJ2-4,TRBV2,.,TRBD2,CASSPQWAGENIQYF,TGTGCCAGCAGTCCCCAATGGGCGGGGGAAAACATTCAGTACTTC
TRBJ1-1,TRBV19,.,.,CASRLGQAEAFF,TGTGCCAGCAGATTGGGACAAGCTGAAGCTTTCTTT
TRBJ1-3,TRBV10-3,few,.,CAISGATGTGNTIYF,TGTGCCATCAGTGGGGCGACAGGCACAGGAAACACCATATATTTT
TRBJ2-7,TRBV6-5,.,.,CASSYSRGTYEQYF,TGTGCCAGCAGTTACTCTCGGGGGACCTACGAGCAGTACTTC
TRBJ2-7,TRBV29-1,few,TRBD1,CSVGQGVAYEQYF,TGCAGCGTGGGGCAGGGGGTAGCCTACGAGCAGTACTTC
TRBJ2-7,TRBV6-5,.,.,CASQQGYEQYF,TGTGCCAGCCAACAGGGCTACGAGCAGTACTTC
TRBJ1-4,TRBV5-1,.,.,CASSLDSSSRKLFF,TGCGCCAGCAGCTTGGACTCCTCCTCAAGAAAACTGTTTTTT
TRBJ2-1,TRBV5-6,.,TRBD2,CASSPRRSVGGGAGEQFF,TGTGCCAGCAGCCCTCGCCGCTCTGTTGGCGGGGGGGCCGGGGAGCAGTTCTTC
TRBJ2-7,TRBV7-8,.,TRBD2,CASSSGGAGVQYF,TGTGCCAGCAGCTCCGGGGGGGCGGGCGTGCAGTACTTC
TRBJ2-7,TRBV28,.,TRBD2,CASSPPGTSGGFSYEQYF,TGTGCCAGCAGTCCCCCCGGGACTAGCGGGGGGTTCTCCTACGAGCAGTACTTC
TRBJ2-1,TRBV15,once,TRBD2,CATSGGTLAGYIPNEQFF,TGTGCCACCAGCGGAGGAACACTAGCGGGGTATATACCCAATGAGCAGTTCTTC
TRBJ1-3,TRBV6-5,.,TRBD1,CASSYGGQGLRNTIYF,TGTGCCAGCAGTTACGGGGGACAGGGGTTAAGAAACACCATATATTTT
TRBJ1-4,TRBV9,once,TRBD1,CASSSGQVNEKLFF,TGTGCCAGCAGCTCTGGACAGGTTAATGAAAAACTGTTTTTT
TRBJ2-5,TRBV11-1,.,TRBD2,CASSAQGLAGGETQYF,TGTGCCAGCAGCGCCCAGGGACTAGCGGGGGGAGAGACCCAGTACTTC
TRBJ1-5,TRBV10-3,.,TRBD1,CAARTGTEDQPQHF,TGTGCCGCCCGGACAGGGACGGAGGATCAGCCCCAGCATTTT
TRBJ2-7,TRBV6-5,.,.,CASGQAGEQYF,TGTGCCTCCGGACAGGCGGGGGAGCAGTACTTC
TRBJ2-5,TRBV7-9,.,.,CASSLRQQETQYF,TGTGCCAGCAGCTTGAGACAGCAAGAGACCCAGTACTTC
TRBJ1-4,TRBV9,.,.,CVWEAEPNEKLFF,TGTGTTTGGGAGGCAGAACCTAATGAAAAACTGTTTTTT
TRBJ1-6,TRBV6-6,.,.,CAGLPGEIYYNSPLHF,TGTGCCGGATTACCAGGGGAAATTTACTATAATTCACCCCTCCACTTT
TRBJ2-1,TRBV7-2,.,.,CASSLLTGNEQFF,TGTGCCAGCAGCTTGCTCACAGGGAATGAGCAGTTCTTC
TRBJ1-1,TRBV20-1,.,.,CSAPGNTEAFF,TGCAGTGCACCGGGGAACACTGAAGCTTTCTTT
TRBJ1-2,TRBV7-9,.,.,CASSFLVTAGSEYGYTF,TGTGCCAGCAGCTTCTTAGTTACCGCCGGCAGCGAGTATGGCTACACCTTC
TRBJ2-5,TRBV4-1,.,.,CASSPNRDIQETQYF,TGCGCCAGCAGCCCCAACCGGGACATACAAGAGACCCAGTACTTC
TRBJ1-6,TRBV19,many,.,CASSITPDTDSPLHF,TGTGCCAGTAGTATTACCCCGGACACAGATTCACCCCTCCACTTT
TRBJ2-5,TRBV19,.,TRBD2,CASSRGLAGGVETQYF,TGTGCCAGTAGTCGAGGACTAGCGGGGGGTGTAGAGACCCAGTACTTC
TRBJ2-7,TRBV4-1,.,.,CASSQEGPEPYEQYF,TGCGCCAGCAGCCAAGAGGGGCCAGAGCCCTACGAGCAGTACTTC
TRBJ2-6,TRBV7-9,.,.,CASSFGGPAGANVLTF,TGTGCCAGCAGCTTCGGGGGGCCGGCGGGGGCCAACGTCCTGACTTTC
TRBJ2-1,TRBV10-3,.,TRBD2,CATTTSGALNEQFF,TGTGCCACCACGACTAGCGGAGCTCTCAATGAGCAGTTCTTC
TRBJ2-3,TRBV6-6,.,.,CASSQAGVGFSRAHGTQYF,TGTGCCAGCAGTCAGGCCGGGGTCGGGTTTTCGAGGGCCCACGGTACGCAGTATTTT
TRBJ1-2,TRBV7-9,.,TRBD1,CASSFSTGAGRGYTF,TGTGCCAGCAGCTTTTCGACAGGGGCAGGTCGGGGCTACACCTTC
TRBJ2-7,TRBV5-1,.,TRBD1,CASSEGQGAAYEQYF,TGCGCCAGCAGCGAGGGACAGGGGGCGGCCTACGAGCAGTACTTC
TRBJ2-7,TRBV20-1,.,TRBD2,CSASGGEYEQYF,TGCAGTGCTAGTGGGGGGGAGTACGAGCAGTACTTC
TRBJ2-3,TRBV28,.,TRBD2,CASSPGGLTDTQYF,TGTGCCAGCAGCCCGGGGGGACTCACAGATACGCAGTATTTT
TRBJ1-1,TRBV5-5,.,TRBD1,CASSLIRGQSEDTEAFF,TGTGCCAGCAGCTTGATTAGGGGGCAAAGTGAGGACACTGAAGCTTTCTTT
TRBJ1-4,TRBV6-6,.,.,CATNRDFLTNEKLFF,TGTGCCACGAACAGGGATTTCTTAACTAATGAAAAACTGTTTTTT
TRBJ2-7,TRBV5-6,.,TRBD1,CASSALTGDYEQYF,TGTGCCAGCAGCGCCCTGACAGGGGACTACGAGCAGTACTTC
TRBJ2-5,TRBV7-9,.,.,CASSLASGETQYF,TGTGCCAGCAGCTTAGCATCAGGGGAGACCCAGTACTTC
TRBJ1-6,TRBV6-2/TRBV6-3,.,.,CASSDAGTRYSPLHF,TGTGCCAGCAGCGACGCCGGGACACGGTATTCACCCCTCCACTTT
TRBJ1-2,TRBV6-2/TRBV6-3,few,.,CASSVQGIYGYTF,TGTGCCAGCAGTGTACAGGGCATCTATGGCTACACCTTC
TRBJ2-5,TRBV30,.,.,CASRMVGTQYF,TGTGCCTCTAGGATGGTCGGGACCCAGTACTTC
TRBJ1-4,TRBV20-1,.,TRBD1,CSARGTGVLFF,TGCAGTGCTAGGGGGACAGGTGTACTGTTTTTT
TRBJ2-2,TRBV6-5,.,TRBD2,CASSSLAGVGGELFF,TGTGCCAGCAGTTCCCTAGCGGGGGTTGGCGGGGAGCTGTTTTTT
TRBJ2-3,TRBV5-5,.,TRBD2,CASSLGLAGGFTDTQYF,TGTGCCAGCAGCTTGGGACTAGCGGGGGGATTCACAGATACGCAGTATTTT
TRBJ2-5,TRBV11-2,.,TRBD2,CASSLDGLAGGKNQETQYF,TGTGCCAGCAGCTTAGATGGACTAGCGGGGGGGAAGAATCAAGAGACCCAGTACTTC
TRBJ2-1,TRBV7-3,.,.,CASSPASSYNEQFF,TGTGCCAGCAGCCCGGCTAGCTCCTACAATGAGCAGTTCTTC